This T cell receptor beta chain is from a study of Graves' ophthalmopathy and Graves' hyperthyroidism. Study-level background: Pretreatment peripheral blood was obtained at initial diagnosis.

Symptoms, serum thyroxine and TRAb, thyroid ultrasound, and orbital computed tomography formed the diagnostic basis. The sequenced template was RNA, covering the TCR beta CDR3 region. RT-PCR was first run with HTBI primers, then multiplex PCR in a second round. TCRdb analysed the multiplex PCR reads with MiXCR anew, one entry per CDR3 protein. The sample includes around 170,000 distinct CDR3 sequences, 30% to 45% of them seen just once. Findings and limits, study-wide: Thyroid clonotypes that were expanded above 0.001 frequency mostly also appeared in blood.

The V and J ends lost 5 bases and 9 bases respectively, with 14 bases between them. CDR1 and CDR2 from the germline V gene are SGHAT and FQNNGV. CDR3 length: 13 residues. Regarding this clonotype: The target antigen is unknown.

Sequencing used peripheral blood. This sequence originates from a middle-aged woman with Graves' ophthalmopathy. The chain carries TRBV11-2 and TRBJ2-4; possible D gene TRBD1, 6 bases. CDR3 DNA: TGTGCCAGCAGCACGGACTTGGGGGCCATTCAGTACTTC. As protein: CASSTDLGAIQYF.